The entry that follows covers one T cell receptor beta chain sequence. The data stem from a study of OX40 agonist ivuxolimab in advanced cancers. The timepoints at which blood was sampled were baseline, cycle 4 day 1, and cycle 7 day 1. Germline lookup yields CDR1 MGHRA and CDR2 YSYEKL. The ends were cut back, 1 base at V and 1 base at J, with 7 bases in the middle. The CDR3 consists of 15 residues. Here immunoSEQ multiplex PCR was the method, and the copy in TCRdb shows in-frame clones only, minus some. This sample has about 96,000 clones, with about four fifths found just once. Sequenced here: CD4+ or CD8+ T cells sorted from blood, sampled in a trial of the OX40 agonist ivuxolimab. The source of this sequence is an adult with an advanced solid tumor such as melanoma, head and neck, liver or kidney cancer. This chain links TRBV4-1 with TRBJ1-4; possible D gene TRBD1, 5 bases. DNA for the CDR3: TGCGCCAGCAGCCAAGGAGGGGTAACTAATGAAAAACTGTTTTTT. Its translation is CASSQGGVTNEKLFF.